This T cell receptor beta chain was found in a study of OX40 agonist ivuxolimab in advanced cancers. About the study: Each patient was given ivuxolimab into a vein every 2 weeks, at 0.01 to 10 mg/kg. Recorded diagnoses for dose-escalation patients were hepatocellular carcinoma, melanoma, renal cell or head and neck cancer.

General observations from the study: CD8+ T cells (on average) carried more expanded clones than CD4+ T cells.

With respect to this clone: The target antigen is unknown.

Germline V gives CDR1 SGDLS, CDR2 YYNGEE. CDR3 size: 14 residues. Trimming removed 3 bases at V and 0 bases at J, with 8 bases between. The table came from immunoSEQ multiplex PCR; TCRdb's copy has only in-frame clones and leaves some out. Of nearly 80,000 clones in the sample, roughly 86% were seen once. Enrollment shut out patients with autoimmune disease history or systemic immunosuppression. The receptor comes from an adult with an advanced solid tumor such as melanoma, head and neck, liver or kidney cancer. Here the sequenced sample was CD4+ or CD8+ T cells sorted from blood, taken in a trial of the OX40 agonist ivuxolimab. The genes are TRBV9 and TRBJ2-3; TRBD1 might be the D (6 bases). CDR3 protein: CASSATGSTDTQYF. CDR3 DNA sequence: TGTGCCAGCAGCGCAACAGGGAGCACAGATACGCAGTATTTT.